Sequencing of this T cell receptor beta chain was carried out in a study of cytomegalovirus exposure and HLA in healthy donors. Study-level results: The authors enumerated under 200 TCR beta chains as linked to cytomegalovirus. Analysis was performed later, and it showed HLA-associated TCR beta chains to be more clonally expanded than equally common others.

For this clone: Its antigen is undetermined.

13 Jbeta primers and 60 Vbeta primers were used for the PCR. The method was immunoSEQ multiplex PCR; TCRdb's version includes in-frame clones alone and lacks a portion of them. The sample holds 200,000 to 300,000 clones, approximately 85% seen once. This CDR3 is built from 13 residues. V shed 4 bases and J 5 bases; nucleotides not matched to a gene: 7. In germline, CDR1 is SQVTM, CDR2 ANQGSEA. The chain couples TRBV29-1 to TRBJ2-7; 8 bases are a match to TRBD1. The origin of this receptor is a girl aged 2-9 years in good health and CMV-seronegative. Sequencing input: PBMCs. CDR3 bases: TGCAGCGTTGGCACAGGGGGTCTGAACGAGCAGTACTTC. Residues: CSVGTGGLNEQYF.